This TCR beta chain emerged from a study of CD8+CD57+ T cells in acquired aplastic anemia. Study-wide results and limits: Patients and controls shared around 30 CD8+ CDR3 sequences.

Germline CDR1 MRHNA, CDR2 SNTAGT. The CDR3 length is 13 residues. V lost 3 bases, J lost 6 bases, and 8 bases lay in between. CDR3 and TCR beta VDJ profiling relied on genomic DNA as the template. In TCRdb, the reads were re-called with MiXCR into one record per CDR3 protein. The sample records about 160,000 distinct CDR3 sequences, 60% to 80% being singletons. This clonotype was recorded many times. The antigen remains unidentified. For sequencing, patients were chosen who had shown expansion of CD8+CD57+ cells by flow cytometry. The origin of this receptor is a human donor with aplastic anemia. The chain carries TRBV6-4 and TRBJ2-2, with no clear D. Sequenced: sorted CD4+, CD8+, or CD8+CD57+ T cells (not recorded which) from PBMCs. The CDR3 DNA reads as TGTGCCAGCAGTGAAGGAGAGGCCGGGGAGCTGTTTTTT. Translated, it gives CASSEGEAGELFF.